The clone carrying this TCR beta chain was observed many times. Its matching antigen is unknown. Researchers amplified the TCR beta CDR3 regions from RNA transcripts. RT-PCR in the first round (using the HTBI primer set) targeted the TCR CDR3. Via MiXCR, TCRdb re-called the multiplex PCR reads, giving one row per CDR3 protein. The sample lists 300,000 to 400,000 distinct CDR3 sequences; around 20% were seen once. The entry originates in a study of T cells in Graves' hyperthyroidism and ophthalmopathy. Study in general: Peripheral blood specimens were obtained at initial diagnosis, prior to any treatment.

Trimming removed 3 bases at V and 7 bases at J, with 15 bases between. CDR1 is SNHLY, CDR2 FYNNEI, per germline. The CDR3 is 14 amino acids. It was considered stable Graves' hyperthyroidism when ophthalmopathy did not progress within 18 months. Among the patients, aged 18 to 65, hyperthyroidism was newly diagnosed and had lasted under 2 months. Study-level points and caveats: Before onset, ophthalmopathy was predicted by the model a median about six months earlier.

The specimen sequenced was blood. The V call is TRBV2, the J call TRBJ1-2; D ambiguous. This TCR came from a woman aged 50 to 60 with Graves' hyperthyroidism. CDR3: CASSEADTEGGYTF. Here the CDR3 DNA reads TGTGCCAGCAGTGAGGCAGATACCGAGGGTGGCTACACCTTC.